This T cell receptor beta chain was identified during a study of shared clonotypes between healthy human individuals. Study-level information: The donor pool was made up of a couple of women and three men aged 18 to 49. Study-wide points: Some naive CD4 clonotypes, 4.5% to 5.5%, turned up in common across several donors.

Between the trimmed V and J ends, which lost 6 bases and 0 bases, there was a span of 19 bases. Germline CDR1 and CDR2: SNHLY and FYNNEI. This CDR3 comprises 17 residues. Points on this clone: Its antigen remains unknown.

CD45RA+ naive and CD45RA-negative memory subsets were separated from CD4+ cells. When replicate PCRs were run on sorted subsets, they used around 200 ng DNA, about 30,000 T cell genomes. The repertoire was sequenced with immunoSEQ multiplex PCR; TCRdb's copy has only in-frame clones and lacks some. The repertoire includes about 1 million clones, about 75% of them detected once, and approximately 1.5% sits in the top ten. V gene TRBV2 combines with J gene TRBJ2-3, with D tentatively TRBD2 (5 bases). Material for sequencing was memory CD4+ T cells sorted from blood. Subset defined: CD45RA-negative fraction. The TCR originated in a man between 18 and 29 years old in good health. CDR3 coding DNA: TGTGCCAGCAGCCGAGAGAGGGTGGAGTTCAGCACAGATACGCAGTATTTT. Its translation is CASSRERVEFSTDTQYF.